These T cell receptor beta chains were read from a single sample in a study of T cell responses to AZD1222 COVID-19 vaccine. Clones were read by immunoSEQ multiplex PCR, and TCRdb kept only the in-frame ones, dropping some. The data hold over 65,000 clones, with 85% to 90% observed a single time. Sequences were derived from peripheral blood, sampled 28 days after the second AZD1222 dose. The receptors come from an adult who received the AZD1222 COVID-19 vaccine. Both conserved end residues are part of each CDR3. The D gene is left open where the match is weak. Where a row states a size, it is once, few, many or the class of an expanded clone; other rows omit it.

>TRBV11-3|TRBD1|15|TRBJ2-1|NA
TGTGCCAGCAGCCTTCAGGGACAGGGGGTGAATGAGCAGTTCTTC
CASSLQGQGVNEQFF
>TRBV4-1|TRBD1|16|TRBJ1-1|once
TGCGCCAGCAGCCTTGACAGGGGAAGGGGGAACACTGAAGCTTTCTTT
CASSLDRGRGNTEAFF
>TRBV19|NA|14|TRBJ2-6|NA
TGTGCCAGTAGTATAGGCTCTGGGGCCAACGTCCTGACTTTC
CASSIGSGANVLTF
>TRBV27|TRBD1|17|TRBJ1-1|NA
TGTGCCAGCAGTTTAGCGGCAGGGGGTTTAGGGTTCACTGAAGCTTTCTTT
CASSLAAGGLGFTEAFF
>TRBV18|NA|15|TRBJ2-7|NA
TGTGCCAGCTCACCTAATAACAGAGTCTCCTACGAGCAGTACTTC
CASSPNNRVSYEQYF
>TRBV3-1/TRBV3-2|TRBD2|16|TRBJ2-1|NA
TGTGCCAGCAGCCCCTGGGCTAGCGGGCCTTACAATGAGCAGTTCTTC
CASSPWASGPYNEQFF
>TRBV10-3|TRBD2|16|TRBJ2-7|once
TGTGCCATCAGCTTAGATGGACTAGCGGGAACCTACGAGCAGTACTTC
CAISLDGLAGTYEQYF
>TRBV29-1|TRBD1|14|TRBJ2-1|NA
TGCAGCACCCCGGGACAGGGGGCCCACAGGGAGCAGTTCTTC
CSTPGQGAHREQFF
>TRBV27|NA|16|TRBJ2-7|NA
TGTGCCAGCACTTTAAAAGGGCCGAAGTCCATATACGAGCAGTACTTC
CASTLKGPKSIYEQYF
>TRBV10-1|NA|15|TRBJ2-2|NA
TGCGCCAGCAGTGACTACGGGTTGAACACCGGGGAGCTGTTTTTT
CASSDYGLNTGELFF
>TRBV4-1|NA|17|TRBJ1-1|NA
TGCGCCAGCAGCCAAGTCGGAAGCAGGGGAGGGGACACTGAAGCTTTCTTT
CASSQVGSRGGDTEAFF
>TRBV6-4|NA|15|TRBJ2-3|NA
TGTGCCAGCAGTGACTCGGACAAGCCCACAGATACGCAGTATTTT
CASSDSDKPTDTQYF
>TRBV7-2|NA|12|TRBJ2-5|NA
TGTGCCAGCAGCTTATACCGGGAGACCCAGTACTTC
CASSLYRETQYF
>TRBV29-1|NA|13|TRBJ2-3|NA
TGCAGCGCCAGGGGACGGTCCACAGATACGCAGTATTTT
CSARGRSTDTQYF
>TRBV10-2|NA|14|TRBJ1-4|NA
TGCGCCAGCAGTGCCGACAGGTCTAATGAAAAACTGTTTTTT
CASSADRSNEKLFF
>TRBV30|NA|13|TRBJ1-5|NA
TGTGCCTGGAGAGGTAGCGGCAATCAGCCCCAGCATTTT
CAWRGSGNQPQHF
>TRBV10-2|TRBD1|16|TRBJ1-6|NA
TGCGCCAGCAGTGAGGGGGACAGGGCTTATAATTCACCCCTCCACTTT
CASSEGDRAYNSPLHF
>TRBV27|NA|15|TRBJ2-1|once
TGTGCCAGCAGTTTACGGGACCTCCCCTTGGATGAGCAGTTCTTC
CASSLRDLPLDEQFF
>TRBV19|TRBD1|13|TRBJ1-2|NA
TGTGCCAGTAGTCTAGGGGACAGCTATGGCTACACCTTC
CASSLGDSYGYTF
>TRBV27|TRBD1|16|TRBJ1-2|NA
TGTGCCAGCAGTTCCCTAGGGGCAGGGGGCGACTATGGCTACACCTTC
CASSSLGAGGDYGYTF
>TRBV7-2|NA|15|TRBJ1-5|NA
TGTGCCAGCAGCTTAGGGGACACGGGGGGCCAGCCCCAGCATTTT
CASSLGDTGGQPQHF
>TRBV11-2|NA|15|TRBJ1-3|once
TGTGCCAGCAGCTTAGGGCTCCCAGACGGAAACACCATATATTTT
CASSLGLPDGNTIYF
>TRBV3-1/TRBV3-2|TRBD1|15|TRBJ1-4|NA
TGTGCCAGCAGCCCGCGGACAGGGGGTTATGAAAAACTGTTTTTT
CASSPRTGGYEKLFF
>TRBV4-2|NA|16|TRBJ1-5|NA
TGTGCCAGCAGCCAAGATTGGGGAGGGAGCAATCAGCCCCAGCATTTT
CASSQDWGGSNQPQHF
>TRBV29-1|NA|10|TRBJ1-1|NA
TGCAGCGTTGGGGACACTGAAGCTTTCTTT
CSVGDTEAFF
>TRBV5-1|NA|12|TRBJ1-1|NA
TGCGCCAGCAGCATGGGGAACACTGAAGCTTTCTTT
CASSMGNTEAFF
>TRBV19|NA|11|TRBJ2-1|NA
TGTGCCAGTAGGAGTTACAATGAGCAGTTCTTC
CASRSYNEQFF
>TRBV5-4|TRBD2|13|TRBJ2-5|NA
TGTGCCAGTAGCGGGAGGGCCGAGGAGACCCAGTACTTC
CASSGRAEETQYF
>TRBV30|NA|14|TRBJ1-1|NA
TGTGCCTGGAAAGTGAGGGACTTGAACACTGAAGCTTTCTTT
CAWKVRDLNTEAFF
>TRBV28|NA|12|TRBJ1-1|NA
TGTGCCAGCAGTTTGTGGAGCACTGAAGCTTTCTTT
CASSLWSTEAFF
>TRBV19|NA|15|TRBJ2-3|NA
TGTGCCAGTAGTATCGGCAGGGCTAGCACAGATACGCAGTATTTT
CASSIGRASTDTQYF
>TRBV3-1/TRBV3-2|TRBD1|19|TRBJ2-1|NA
TGTGCCAGCAGCCAAGAAGGGACAGGGGGCGCATCGGTTTACAATGAGCAGTTCTTC
CASSQEGTGGASVYNEQFF
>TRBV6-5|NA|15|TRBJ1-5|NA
TGTGCCAGCATCGAATCGGCAGTCAACAATCAGCCCCAGCATTTT
CASIESAVNNQPQHF
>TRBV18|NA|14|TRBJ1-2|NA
TGTGCCAGCTCACCCTCCTCCATAAACTATGGCTACACCTTC
CASSPSSINYGYTF
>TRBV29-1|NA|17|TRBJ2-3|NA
TGCAGCGTATCATCTTATCAGGGGGGACAACGCACAGATACGCAGTATTTT
CSVSSYQGGQRTDTQYF
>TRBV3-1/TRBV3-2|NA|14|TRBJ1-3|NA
TGTGCCAGCAGCCGAGACAGCTCTGGAAACACCATATATTTT
CASSRDSSGNTIYF
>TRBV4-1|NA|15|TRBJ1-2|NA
TGCGCCAGCAGCCAAGGCCCGCAGGGGTACTATGGCTACACCTTC
CASSQGPQGYYGYTF
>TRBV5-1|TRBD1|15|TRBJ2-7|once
TGCGCCAGCAGCACCAGGACAGGATTACCCTACGAGCAGTACTTC
CASSTRTGLPYEQYF
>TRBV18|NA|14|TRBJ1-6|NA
TGTGCCAGCTCACCCCCAGGGAGAAATTCACCCCTCCACTTT
CASSPPGRNSPLHF
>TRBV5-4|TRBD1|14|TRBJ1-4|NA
TGTGCCAGCAGCCAACAGGGGCTTAATGAAAAACTGTTTTTT
CASSQQGLNEKLFF
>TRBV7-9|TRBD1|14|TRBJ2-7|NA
TGTGCCAGCAGCCCGGACAGGATTGAGGTTGAGCAGTACTTC
CASSPDRIEVEQYF
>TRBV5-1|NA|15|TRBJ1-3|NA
TGCGCCAGCAGCTCAACAGGGACGTTTGGAAACACCATATATTTT
CASSSTGTFGNTIYF
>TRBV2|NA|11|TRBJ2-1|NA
TGTGCCAGCGGAAGGTGGAGTGAGCAGTTCTTC
CASGRWSEQFF
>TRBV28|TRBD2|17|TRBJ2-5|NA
TGTGCCAGCACCCCAGGTGGGCTAGCGGGAGTTCTGGAGACCCAGTACTTC
CASTPGGLAGVLETQYF
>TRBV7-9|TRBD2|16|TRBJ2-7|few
TGTGCCAGCAGCGCTTCGACTAGCGGGGAATCCTACGAGCAGTACTTC
CASSASTSGESYEQYF
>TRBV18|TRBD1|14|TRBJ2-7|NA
TGTGCCAGCTCACCTGGGACAGGACCCTACGAGCAGTACTTC
CASSPGTGPYEQYF
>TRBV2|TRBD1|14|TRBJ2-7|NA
TGTGCCAGCAGGCCAGGACAGGGGGAACACGAGCAGTACTTC
CASRPGQGEHEQYF
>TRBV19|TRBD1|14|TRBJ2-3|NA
TGTGCCAGTAGTATCCGACAGGGGACAGATACGCAGTATTTT
CASSIRQGTDTQYF
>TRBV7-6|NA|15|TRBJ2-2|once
TGTGCCAGCAGCTTAGCGGGGCTGAACACCGGGGAGCTGTTTTTT
CASSLAGLNTGELFF
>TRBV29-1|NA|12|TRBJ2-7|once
TGCAGCGCCGGGTCCTCCGTCTACGAGCAGTACTTC
CSAGSSVYEQYF
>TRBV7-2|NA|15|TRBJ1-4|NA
TGTGCCAGCAGCTTAGTGGATTCAACTAATGAAAAACTGTTTTTT
CASSLVDSTNEKLFF
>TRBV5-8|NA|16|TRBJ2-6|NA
TGTGCCAGCAGCTTGGCCGTCATCTCTGGGGCCAACGTCCTGACTTTC
CASSLAVISGANVLTF
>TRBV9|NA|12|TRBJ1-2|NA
TGTGCCAGCAGCTCCGGCGGGCGCGGCTACACCTTC
CASSSGGRGYTF